The 14 T cell receptor beta chains in this list originate from one sample, sequenced in a study of shared clonotypes between healthy human individuals. The repertoire was sequenced with immunoSEQ multiplex PCR; TCRdb's copy has only in-frame clones and lacks some. This repertoire shows just over 2,000,000 clones, about 94% found once; its top ten account for about 1.1%. Naive CD8 cells lacked CD45RO, underwent positive selection for CCR7 and left out terminally differentiated effector memory CD45RA+ cells. The sequenced material came from naive CD8+ T cells sorted from blood. The receptor source for this set is a man aged 18-30 years in good health.

Only one count was recorded for this clone. This rearrangement joins TRBV4-3 to TRBJ2-7; D remains ambiguous. The V gene's germline CDR1 is LGHNA and CDR2 YSLEER. This CDR3 is 13 amino acids long. V lost 3 bases to trimming and J lost 0 bases, with 6 bases between them. The CDR3: CASSHTSSYEQYF. The CDR3 bases are TGCGCCAGCAGCCATACCAGCTCCTACGAGCAGTACTTC.

This chain joins TRBV5-1 and TRBJ2-7; TRBD2 is a possible D gene (5 bases). Trimming pared 8 bases from V and 0 bases from J, leaving 15 bases between. CDR3 length equals 14 residues. Germline V gene sequence: CDR1 SGHRS, CDR2 YFSETQ. The CDR3 is CASPAGEHSYEQYF. CDR3 nucleotides: TGCGCCAGTCCAGCCGGGGAACACTCCTACGAGCAGTACTTC.

The chain has TRBV6-1 and TRBJ2-7; possibly TRBD1 or TRBD2 for D (5 bases each). V lost 0 bases to trimming and J lost 1 base, with 16 bases between them. This CDR3 contains 17 residues. Germline V gene lookup returns CDR1 MNHNS and CDR2 SASEGT. DNA of the CDR3: TGTGCCAGCAGTGAAGCTTTAGAGGGGCCTCCTTCCTACGAGCAGTACTTC. Translation gives CASSEALEGPPSYEQYF.

The rearrangement links TRBV6-6 to TRBJ2-1, with 11 bases matching TRBD2. The CDR3 sequence is 16 residues long. With 0 bases clipped from V and 8 bases from J, the junction kept 6 bases outside the gene matches. Per the germline V gene, CDR1 is MNHNY and CDR2 is SVGAGI (reference sequence). The CDR3 DNA reads as TGTGCCAGCAGTTACTCGAGAACTAGCGGGAGCGATGAGCAGTTCTTC. The encoded protein is CASSYSRTSGSDEQFF.

This chain joins TRBV5-6 and TRBJ2-7; D is perhaps TRBD2 (6 bases). CDR1 and CDR2 (germline): SGHDT, YYEEEE. The CDR3 length is 16 residues. The germline V and J ends were trimmed by 4 bases and 2 bases, with 19 bases remaining between them. CDR3 loop: CASSEFLAMGPYEQYF. The CDR3 DNA reads TGTGCCAGCAGCGAATTCCTAGCGATGGGCCCCTACGAGCAGTACTTC.

J is TRBJ2-3 and V is TRBV7-2, with D possibly TRBD1 on 6 matching bases. Germline V CDR1 and CDR2: SGHTA, FQGNSA. The CDR3 extends over 14 amino acids. Between the trimmed V and J ends, which lost 1 base and 5 bases, there was a span of 10 bases. The CDR3 loop reads CASSLEDRRDTQYF. The DNA of the CDR3 is TGTGCCAGCAGCTTAGAAGACAGGCGAGATACGCAGTATTTT.

The V and J genes are TRBV30 and TRBJ2-7; 7 bases match TRBD2. Germline V lookup: CDR1 GTSNPN, CDR2 SVGIG (reference sequence). This CDR3 is built from 13 residues. Unmatched junction bases numbered 5, after V lost 0 bases and J lost 6 bases. Here the CDR3 DNA reads TGTGCCTGGAGTGTATCTACGGGGGGCGAGCAGTACTTC. This encodes CAWSVSTGGEQYF.

The V and J genes are TRBV2 and TRBJ2-7; D gene ambiguous. V was clipped by 7 bases and J by 0 bases, with 10 bases between them. From germline, CDR1 is SNHLY and CDR2 FYNNEI. This CDR3 is built from 13 residues. The CDR3, as DNA: TGTGCCAGCAAAACCCCAGACTCCTACGAGCAGTACTTC. Translated, it gives CASKTPDSYEQYF.

The chain is built from TRBV6-1 and TRBJ1-4; 7 bases fit TRBD1. The CDR3 spans 14 residues. Unmatched junction bases numbered 6, after V lost 3 bases and J lost 8 bases. CDR1 is MNHNS and CDR2 is SASEGT in the germline V gene. The CDR3 sequence: CASSDDRVEEKLFF. The CDR3 DNA sequence: TGTGCCAGCAGTGACGACAGGGTGGAAGAAAAACTGTTTTTT.

Note on this clone: Other DNA sequences in this sample translate to the same CDR3. The V gene is TRBV5-1, the J gene TRBJ2-7; D is ambiguous. The CDR3 is made up of 11 amino acids. V shed 2 bases and J shed 3 bases, with 3 bases lying between them. The germline V gene encodes CDR1 SGHRS and CDR2 YFSETQ. The CDR3 sequence: CASSLNYEQYF. CDR3 nucleotide sequence: TGCGCCAGCAGCTTAAACTACGAGCAGTACTTC.

CDR3 nucleotides: TGTGCCAGTAGTATAGTCCCTACAGGGACCATTGAAGCTTTCTTT. It translates to CASSIVPTGTIEAFF. The chain carries TRBV19 and TRBJ1-1; tentatively, D is TRBD1 (6 bases). This CDR3 comprises 15 residues. Germline values: CDR1 LNHDA, CDR2 SQIVND (reference sequence). With 1 base removed from V and 7 bases from J, the gap between germline ends came to 16 bases.

J is TRBJ2-1 and V is TRBV30; 7 bases line up with TRBD2. Germline loops: CDR1 GTSNPN, CDR2 SVGIG (reference sequence). Germline trimming cut 0 bases from V and 7 bases from J; bases unmatched to any gene: 6. CDR3 length: 14 amino acids. The CDR3 region is CAWSVAGVANEQFF. In DNA, the CDR3 is TGTGCCTGGAGTGTGGCGGGAGTAGCGAATGAGCAGTTCTTC.

This chain uses TRBV27 with TRBJ2-1; TRBD2 aligns across 12 bases. After removal of 5 bases from V and 7 bases from J, the junction contained 3 bases not matched to a gene. Germline CDR1 reads MNHEY; CDR2 reads SMNVEV (reference sequence). This CDR3 has 14 residues. The CDR3 reads CASSGLAGSNEQFF. The CDR3, as DNA: TGTGCCAGCAGTGGACTAGCGGGGTCGAATGAGCAGTTCTTC.

Details on this clone: Additional DNA sequences in this sample encode the identical CDR3. This chain links TRBV5-5 with TRBJ2-7; D remains unclear. The germline V and J ends were trimmed by 0 bases and 2 bases, with 9 bases remaining between them. In germline, CDR1 is SGHKS, CDR2 YYEKEE (reference sequence). The CDR3 has 14 amino acids. CDR3 coding DNA: TGTGCCAGCAGCTTGGGCGCAGCTACCTACGAGCAGTACTTC. Its translation: CASSLGAATYEQYF.